Listed here is a single TCR beta chain. Its antigen remains undetermined. Within one base of it there is no much larger clone, and no base qualities were kept. Collaborating institutions collected whole blood in K2EDTA tubes following their own protocols. For TCRbeta analysis, collaborators shipped samples as frozen whole blood, isolated PBMCs, or DNA extracted from either of those sample types. This sample was included in a study of blood T cell repertoires in COVID-19 (dated by TCRdb to about 2020). Regarding the research as a whole: Samples from collaborators originated in the United States, Italy and Spain and spanned both the acute and convalescent phases of COVID-19. The material from the prospective study consisted of cDNA or gDNA derived from T cells, B-cell-depleted T cells, or PBMCs. Deeply sampled blood TCRbeta repertoires from subjects exposed to, actively infected with, or recovered from COVID-19 were included in the dataset. A freely available public database, intended as a resource for researchers studying the immune response to SARS-CoV-2, is where the repertoires were released. Samples came from the ongoing ImmuneRACE study (first 160 participants) plus 1,254 subjects from 6 global collaborators. The sample metadata nearly always contained a de-identified subject ID, COVID-19 status, age in years and sex. HLA class I and class II types, where available, came from metadata supplied by the sample provider rather than from assay-based typing. Broader findings and caveats from the paper: Clinical and demographic metadata were provided uncurated, with the amount varying by source and participant.

V ends up 3 bases short and J 6 bases short, with an unmatched junction base count of 4. Its CDR3 holds 13 amino acids, cysteine through phenylalanine. The CDR3 DNA has 39 bases and is translated from base 1. CDR1 and CDR2 were assigned from the germline V gene as SGHAT and FQNNGV. The immunoSEQ Assay, a bias-controlled multiplex PCR, was used to amplify TCRbeta CDR3 regions from genomic DNA. Processing in the source paper ran as follows. The number of nucleated cells in each sample was estimated by amplification of reference gene primers within the assay. Sequence reads were collapsed and filtered to measure the absolute abundance of every unique TCRbeta CDR3 rearrangement. For each sample, productive Simpson clonality was calculated by taking the square root of Simpson's diversity index across productive rearrangements. This immuneACCESS table, as held by TCRdb, lists in-frame sequences with V and J called but not all clones. Of the missing ones, under half trace to an unresolved V gene in checked studies; the others have no known cause. V and J calls and clone size follow that table, whereas D and trimming were derived from the DNA. The sample table records about 76,000 clones; roughly 85% of these occur just once. In total, the top ten clones hold around 8% of the sample.

The V gene is TRBV11-2 and the J gene is TRBJ1-1; 7 junctional bases match TRBD1. The receptor was derived from a man aged 30-40 years with acute or convalescent COVID-19. The sequencing sample was made of peripheral blood. The DNA sequence is as follows: TGTGCCAGCAGCTTTGGGACAGATGCTGAAGCTTTCTTT. Protein translation: CASSFGTDAEAFF.